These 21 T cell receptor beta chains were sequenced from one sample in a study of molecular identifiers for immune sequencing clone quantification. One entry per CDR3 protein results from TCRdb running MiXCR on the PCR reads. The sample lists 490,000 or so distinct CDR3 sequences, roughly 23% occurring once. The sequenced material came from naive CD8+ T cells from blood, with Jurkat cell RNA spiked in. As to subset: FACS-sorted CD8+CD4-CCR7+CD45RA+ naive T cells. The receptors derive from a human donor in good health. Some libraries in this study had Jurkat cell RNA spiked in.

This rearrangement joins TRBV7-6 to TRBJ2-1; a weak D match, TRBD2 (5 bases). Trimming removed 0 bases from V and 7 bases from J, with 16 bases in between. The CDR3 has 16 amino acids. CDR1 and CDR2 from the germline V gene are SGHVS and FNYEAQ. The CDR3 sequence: CASSLARARTGNEQFF. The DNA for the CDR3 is TGTGCCAGCAGCTTAGCGCGGGCTCGAACGGGGAATGAGCAGTTCTTC. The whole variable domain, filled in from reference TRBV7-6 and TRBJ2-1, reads GAGVSQSPRYKVTKRGQDVALRCDPISGHVSLYWYRQALGQGPEFLTYFNYEAQQDKSGLPNDRFSAERPEGSISTLTIQRTEQRDSAMYRCASSLARARTGNEQFFGPGTRLTVL.

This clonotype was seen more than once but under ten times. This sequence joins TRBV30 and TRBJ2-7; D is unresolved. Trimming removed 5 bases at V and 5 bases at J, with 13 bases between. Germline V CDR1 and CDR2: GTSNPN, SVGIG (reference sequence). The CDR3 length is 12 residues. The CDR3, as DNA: TGTGCCTGGGGCCAGGTCACCCACGAGCAGTACTTC. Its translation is CAWGQVTHEQYF.

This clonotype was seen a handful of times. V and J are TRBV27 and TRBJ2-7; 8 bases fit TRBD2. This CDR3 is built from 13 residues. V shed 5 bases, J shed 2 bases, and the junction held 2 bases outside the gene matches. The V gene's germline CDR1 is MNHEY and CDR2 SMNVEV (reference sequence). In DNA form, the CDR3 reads TGTGCCAGCAGTATAGCGGGGCCCTACGAGCAGTACTTC. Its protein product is CASSIAGPYEQYF.

CDR3 DNA sequence: TGTGCCAGCAGTTTCGTACAGGGGGGGGGGTACGAGCAGTACTTC. Protein sequence: CASSFVQGGGYEQYF. The chain has TRBV27 and TRBJ2-7; tentatively, D is TRBD1 (8 bases). V was clipped by 3 bases and J by 4 bases, with 16 bases between them. Germline CDR1 MNHEY, CDR2 SMNVEV (reference sequence). This CDR3 comprises 15 residues.

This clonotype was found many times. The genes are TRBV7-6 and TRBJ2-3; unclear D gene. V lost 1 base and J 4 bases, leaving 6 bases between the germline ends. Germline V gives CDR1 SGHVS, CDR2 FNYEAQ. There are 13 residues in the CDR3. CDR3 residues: CASSLDFPDTQYF. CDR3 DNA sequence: TGTGCCAGCAGCTTAGACTTCCCAGATACGCAGTATTTT.

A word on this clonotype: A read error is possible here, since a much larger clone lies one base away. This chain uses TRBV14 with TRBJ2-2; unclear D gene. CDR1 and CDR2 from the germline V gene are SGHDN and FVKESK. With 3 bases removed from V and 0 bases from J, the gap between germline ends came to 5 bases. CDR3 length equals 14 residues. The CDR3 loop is CASSHGPNTGELFF. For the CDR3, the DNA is TGTGCCAGCAGCCACGGACCGAACACCGGGGAGCTGTTTTTT.

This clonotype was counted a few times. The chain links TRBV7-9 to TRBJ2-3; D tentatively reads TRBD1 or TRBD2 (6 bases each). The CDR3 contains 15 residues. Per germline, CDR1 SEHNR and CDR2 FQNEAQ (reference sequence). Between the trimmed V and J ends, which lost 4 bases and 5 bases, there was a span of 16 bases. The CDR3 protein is CASSSAYGGGDTQYF. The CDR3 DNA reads TGTGCCAGCAGCTCTGCCTATGGAGGGGGAGATACGCAGTATTTT.

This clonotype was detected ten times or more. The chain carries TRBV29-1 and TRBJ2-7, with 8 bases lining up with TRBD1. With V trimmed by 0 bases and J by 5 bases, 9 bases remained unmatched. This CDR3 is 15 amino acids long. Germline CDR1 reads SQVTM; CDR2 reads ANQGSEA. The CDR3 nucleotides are TGCAGCGTTGAAGACCCAGACAGGGGCAGGAACGAGCAGTACTTC. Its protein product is CSVEDPDRGRNEQYF.

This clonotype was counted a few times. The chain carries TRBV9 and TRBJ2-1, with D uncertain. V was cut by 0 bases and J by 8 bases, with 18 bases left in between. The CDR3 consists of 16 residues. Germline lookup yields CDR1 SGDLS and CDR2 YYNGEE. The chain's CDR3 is CASSVESGRLFHEQFF. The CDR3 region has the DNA TGTGCCAGCAGCGTAGAGTCCGGGCGACTCTTTCATGAGCAGTTCTTC.

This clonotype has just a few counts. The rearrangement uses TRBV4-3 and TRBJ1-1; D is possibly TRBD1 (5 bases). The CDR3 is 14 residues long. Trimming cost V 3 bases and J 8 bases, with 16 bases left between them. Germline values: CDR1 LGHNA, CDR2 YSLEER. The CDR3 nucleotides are TGCGCCAGCAGCCAGGCCCTTGGGCGGGGGGAAGCTTTCTTT. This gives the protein CASSQALGRGEAFF.

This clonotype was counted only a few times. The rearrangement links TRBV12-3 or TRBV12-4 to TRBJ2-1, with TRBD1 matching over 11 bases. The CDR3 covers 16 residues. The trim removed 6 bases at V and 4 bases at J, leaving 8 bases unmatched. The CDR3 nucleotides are TGTGCCAGCAGACCCAGGGACAGGGGGTCATACAATGAGCAGTTCTTC. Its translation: CASRPRDRGSYNEQFF.

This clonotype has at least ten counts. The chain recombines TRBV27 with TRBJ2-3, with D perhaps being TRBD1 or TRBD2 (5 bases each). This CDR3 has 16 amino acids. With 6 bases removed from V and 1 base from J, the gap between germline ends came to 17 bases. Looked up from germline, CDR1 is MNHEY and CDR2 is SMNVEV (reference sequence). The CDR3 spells CASSRPGPLGTDTQYF. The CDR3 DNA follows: TGTGCCAGCAGCCGACCGGGACCTCTCGGCACAGATACGCAGTATTTT.

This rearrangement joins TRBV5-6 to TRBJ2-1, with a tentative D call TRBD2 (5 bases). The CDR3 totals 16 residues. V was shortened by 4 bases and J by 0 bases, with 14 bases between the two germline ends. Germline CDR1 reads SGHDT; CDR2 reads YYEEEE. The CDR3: CASSGIYGSSYNEQFF. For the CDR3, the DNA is TGTGCCAGCAGCGGGATCTATGGGAGCTCCTACAATGAGCAGTTCTTC. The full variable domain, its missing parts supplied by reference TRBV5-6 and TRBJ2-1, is DAGVTQSPTHLIKTRGQQVTLRCSPKSGHDTVSWYQQALGQGPQFIFQYYEEEERQRGNFPDRFSGHQFPNYSSELNVNALLLGDSALYLCASSGIYGSSYNEQFFGPGTRLTVL.

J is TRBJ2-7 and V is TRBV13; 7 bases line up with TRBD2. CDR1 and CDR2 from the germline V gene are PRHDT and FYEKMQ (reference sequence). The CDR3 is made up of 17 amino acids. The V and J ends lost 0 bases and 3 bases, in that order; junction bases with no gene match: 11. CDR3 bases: TGTGCCAGCAGCTTAGGGGGAGGGGCCCCGAGAATCTACGAGCAGTACTTC. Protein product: CASSLGGGAPRIYEQYF.

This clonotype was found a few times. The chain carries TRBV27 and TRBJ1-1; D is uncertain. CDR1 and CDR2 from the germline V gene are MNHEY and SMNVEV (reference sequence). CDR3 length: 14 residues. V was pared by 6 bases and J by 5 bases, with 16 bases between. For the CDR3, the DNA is TGTGCCAGCAGGCTTCCGGGCCCGGGAACTGAAGCTTTCTTT. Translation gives CASRLPGPGTEAFF.

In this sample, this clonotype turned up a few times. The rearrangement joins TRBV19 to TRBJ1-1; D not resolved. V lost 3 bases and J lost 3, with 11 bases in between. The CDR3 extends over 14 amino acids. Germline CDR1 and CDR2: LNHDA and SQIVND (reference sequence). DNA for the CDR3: TGTGCCAGTAGTATTCTGGGAACGGACACTGAAGCTTTCTTT. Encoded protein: CASSILGTDTEAFF.

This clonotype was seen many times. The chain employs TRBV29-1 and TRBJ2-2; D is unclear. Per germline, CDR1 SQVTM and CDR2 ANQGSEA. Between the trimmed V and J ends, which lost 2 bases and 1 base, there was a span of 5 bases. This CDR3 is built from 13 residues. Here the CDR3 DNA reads TGCAGCGTTGAACTGGTGAACACCGGGGAGCTGTTTTTT. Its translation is CSVELVNTGELFF.

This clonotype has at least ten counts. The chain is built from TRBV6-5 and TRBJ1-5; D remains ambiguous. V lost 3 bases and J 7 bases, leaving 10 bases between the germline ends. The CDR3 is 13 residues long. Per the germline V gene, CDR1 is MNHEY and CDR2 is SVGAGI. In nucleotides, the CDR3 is TGTGCCAGCAGTTATGGCAGCGGACAGCCCCAGCATTTT. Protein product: CASSYGSGQPQHF.

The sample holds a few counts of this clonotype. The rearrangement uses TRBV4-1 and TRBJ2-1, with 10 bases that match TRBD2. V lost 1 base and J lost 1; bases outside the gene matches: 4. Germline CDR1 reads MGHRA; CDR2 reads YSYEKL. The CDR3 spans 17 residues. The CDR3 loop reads CASSQVGSGGSYNEQFF. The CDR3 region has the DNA TGCGCCAGCAGCCAAGTAGGTAGCGGGGGGTCCTACAATGAGCAGTTCTTC.

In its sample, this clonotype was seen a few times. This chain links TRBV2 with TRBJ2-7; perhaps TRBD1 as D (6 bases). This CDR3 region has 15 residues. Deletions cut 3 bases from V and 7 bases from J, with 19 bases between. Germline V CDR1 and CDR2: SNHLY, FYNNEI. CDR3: CASSEGALLQGEQYF. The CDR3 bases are TGTGCCAGCAGTGAGGGGGCCCTTCTCCAGGGGGAGCAGTACTTC.

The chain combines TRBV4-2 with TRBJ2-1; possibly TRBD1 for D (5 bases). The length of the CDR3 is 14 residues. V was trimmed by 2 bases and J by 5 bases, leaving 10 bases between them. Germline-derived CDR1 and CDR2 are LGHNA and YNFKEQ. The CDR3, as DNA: TGTGCCAGCAGCCAAAGAGGACACCACAATGAGCAGTTCTTC. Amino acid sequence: CASSQRGHHNEQFF.